This TCR beta chain appears in the sequencing data of a study of blood T cell repertoires in COVID-19. Germline V gene sequence: CDR1 LNHNV, CDR2 YYDKDF (reference sequence). CDR3 length: 16 residues. Trimming took off 2 bases at V and 8 bases at J, with 21 bases between the two ends. Per the study methods: The assay estimated nucleated cells by amplifying reference gene primers. The data were produced by immunoSEQ multiplex PCR, yet TCRdb's version contains in-frame clones alone and is incomplete. V, J and clone size are those of that table, while D and trimming were read from the DNA. The data hold around 120,000 clones, with about 78% observed a single time.

The chain is built from TRBV15 and TRBJ2-5, with D possibly matching TRBD2 (7 bases). The receptor was derived from an older man with acute or convalescent COVID-19. The sequenced sample was peripheral blood. CDR3 residues: CATSRRPTGGRGTQYF. The CDR3 nucleotides read TGTGCCACCAGCAGACGCCCGACGGGGGGCCGTGGAACCCAGTACTTC.